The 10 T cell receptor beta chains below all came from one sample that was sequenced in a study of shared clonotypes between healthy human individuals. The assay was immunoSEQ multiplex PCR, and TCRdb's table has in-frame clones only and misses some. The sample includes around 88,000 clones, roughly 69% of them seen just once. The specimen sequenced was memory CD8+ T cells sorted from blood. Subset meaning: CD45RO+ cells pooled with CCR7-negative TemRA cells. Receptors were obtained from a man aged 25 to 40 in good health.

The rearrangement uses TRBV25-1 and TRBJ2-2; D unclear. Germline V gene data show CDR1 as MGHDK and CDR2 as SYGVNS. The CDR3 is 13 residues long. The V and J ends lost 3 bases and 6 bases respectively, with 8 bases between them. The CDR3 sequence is CASSDLGAGELFF. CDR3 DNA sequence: TGTGCCAGCAGTGATCTCGGCGCCGGGGAGCTGTTTTTT.

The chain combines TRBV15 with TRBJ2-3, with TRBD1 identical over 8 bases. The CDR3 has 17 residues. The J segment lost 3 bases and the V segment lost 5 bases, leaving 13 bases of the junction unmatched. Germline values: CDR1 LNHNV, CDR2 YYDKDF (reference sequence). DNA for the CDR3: TGTGCCACCAGCGCAGGGACCCAGGACAGGGCAACAGATACGCAGTATTTT. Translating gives CATSAGTQDRATDTQYF.

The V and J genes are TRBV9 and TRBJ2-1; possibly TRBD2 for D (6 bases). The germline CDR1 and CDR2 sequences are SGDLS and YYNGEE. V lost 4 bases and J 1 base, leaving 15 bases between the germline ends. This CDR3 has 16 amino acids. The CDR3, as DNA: TGTGCCAGCAGCTCTGGAGGGTCCCCTTCCTACAATGAGCAGTTCTTC. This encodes CASSSGGSPSYNEQFF.

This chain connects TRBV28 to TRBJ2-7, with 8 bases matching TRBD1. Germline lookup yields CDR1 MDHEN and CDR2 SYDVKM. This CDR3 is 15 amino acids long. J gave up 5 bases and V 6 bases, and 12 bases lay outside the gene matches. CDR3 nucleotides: TGTGCCAGCAGCCCCGCCGAGACAGGGGTACACGAGCAGTACTTC. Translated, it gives CASSPAETGVHEQYF.

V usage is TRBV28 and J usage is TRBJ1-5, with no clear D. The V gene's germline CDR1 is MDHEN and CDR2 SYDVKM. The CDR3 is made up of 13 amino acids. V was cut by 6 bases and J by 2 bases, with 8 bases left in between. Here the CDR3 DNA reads TGTGCCAGCAGCTTTGGCGGCAATCAGCCCCAGCATTTT. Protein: CASSFGGNQPQHF.

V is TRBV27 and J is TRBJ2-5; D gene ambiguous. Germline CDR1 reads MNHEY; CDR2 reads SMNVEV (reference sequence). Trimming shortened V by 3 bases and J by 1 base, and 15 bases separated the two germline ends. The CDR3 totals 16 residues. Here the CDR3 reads CASSLYFPRGQETQYF. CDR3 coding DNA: TGTGCCAGCAGTTTGTATTTCCCTCGCGGCCAAGAGACCCAGTACTTC.

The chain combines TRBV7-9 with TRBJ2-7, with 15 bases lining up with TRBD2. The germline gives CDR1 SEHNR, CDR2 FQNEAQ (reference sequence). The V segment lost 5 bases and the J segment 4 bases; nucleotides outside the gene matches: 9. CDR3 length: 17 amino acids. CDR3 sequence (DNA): TGTGCCAGCAGCCCCCGGACTAGCGGGAGGGGGGCGTACGAGCAGTACTTC. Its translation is CASSPRTSGRGAYEQYF.

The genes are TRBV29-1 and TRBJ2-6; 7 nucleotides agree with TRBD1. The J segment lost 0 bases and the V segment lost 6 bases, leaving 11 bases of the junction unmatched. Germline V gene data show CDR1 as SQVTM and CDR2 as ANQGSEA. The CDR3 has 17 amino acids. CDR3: CSVPLRDSISGANVLTF. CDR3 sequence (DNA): TGCAGCGTACCACTTCGGGACAGTATCTCTGGGGCCAACGTCCTGACTTTC.

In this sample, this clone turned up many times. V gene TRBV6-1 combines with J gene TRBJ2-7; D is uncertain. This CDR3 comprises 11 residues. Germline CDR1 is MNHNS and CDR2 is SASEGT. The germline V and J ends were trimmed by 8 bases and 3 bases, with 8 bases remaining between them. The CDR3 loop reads CASVLFYEQYF. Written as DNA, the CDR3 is TGTGCCAGCGTGCTCTTCTACGAGCAGTACTTC.

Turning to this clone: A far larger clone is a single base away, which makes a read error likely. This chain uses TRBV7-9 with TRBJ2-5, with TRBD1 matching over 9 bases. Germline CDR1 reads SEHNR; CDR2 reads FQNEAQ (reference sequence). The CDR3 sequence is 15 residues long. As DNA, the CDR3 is TGTGCCAGCAGTTTAGGAGGACAGGGGTTAGAGGCCCAGTACTTC. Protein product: CASSLGGQGLEAQYF.